This TCR beta chain is from a study of STAT3 mutations in large granular lymphocyte leukemia. Whole-study context: 40% of treated T-LGLL patients showed hematologic response to immunosuppression.

General study results and limits: Some patients had dominant TCR clones larger than their STAT3 mutant burden. At least one immunodominant TCR beta clonotype appeared in every T-cell large granular lymphocyte leukemia patient.

Regarding this clone: Its antigen is still unknown.

Germline loops: CDR1 MNHNS, CDR2 SASEGT. The CDR3 consists of 13 residues. V lost 10 bases to trimming and J lost 4 bases; unmatched junction nucleotides: 9. Some 38,000 productive templates were obtained per sample on average. The table came from immunoSEQ multiplex PCR; TCRdb's copy has only in-frame clones and leaves some out. The table lists 25,000 to 30,000 clones, roughly 80% of them singletons. The sequence was obtained from a woman in her forties or fifties with T-cell large granular lymphocyte leukemia. Some clones in this sample may be carry-over from other donors' samples. V and J are TRBV6-1 and TRBJ1-1; 7 bases are a match to TRBD1. What was sequenced was peripheral blood mononuclear cells. The CDR3 region has the DNA TGTGCCACCTCCAGGGGGAAGGGCACTGAAGCTTTCTTT. This encodes CATSRGKGTEAFF.